The rows below give T cell receptor beta chains drawn from one sample of a study of T-cell reconstitution after alpha-beta-depleted transplantation in children. MiXCR, applied by TCRdb to the PCR reads, yields one record per CDR3 protein. Of 450,000 to 600,000 distinct CDR3 sequences in the sample, about 18% were seen once. Sequencing used PBMCs from the stem cell graft donor, obtained from the stem cell graft. The receptors shown here come from a human donor who donated a stem cell graft to a child with acute lymphoblastic leukemia. Both conserved end residues are part of each CDR3. The order of the fields is J gene, D gene, clone size, V gene, CDR3 protein, CDR3 DNA. A D gene is named only where the DNA matches it firmly. Not all rows give a size; the values are once, few, many and, for expanded clones, a class.

j_gene: TRBJ2-5; d_gene: NA; abundance: NA; v_gene: TRBV27; CDR3aa: CASSFSYREIRRSETQYF; CDR3nt: TGTGCCAGCAGTTTCAGTTACAGGGAGATTCGTCGAAGTGAGACCCAGTACTTC
j_gene: TRBJ2-1; d_gene: NA; abundance: few; v_gene: TRBV3-1; CDR3aa: CASSLTGEEGDEQFF; CDR3nt: TGTGCCAGCAGCCTAACGGGGGAGGAGGGCGATGAGCAGTTCTTC
j_gene: TRBJ2-1; d_gene: NA; abundance: few; v_gene: TRBV13; CDR3aa: CASSPPAWAVYNEQFF; CDR3nt: TGTGCCAGCAGCCCCCCGGCCTGGGCGGTCTACAATGAGCAGTTCTTC
j_gene: TRBJ1-2; d_gene: NA; abundance: NA; v_gene: TRBV7-9; CDR3aa: CASSLAGGAARNYGYTF; CDR3nt: TGTGCCAGCAGCTTAGCGGGGGGGGCAGCCCGAAACTATGGCTACACCTTC
j_gene: TRBJ2-1; d_gene: NA; abundance: few; v_gene: TRBV19; CDR3aa: CATGADNEQFF; CDR3nt: TGTGCCACCGGGGCAGACAATGAGCAGTTCTTC
j_gene: TRBJ2-2; d_gene: TRBD2; abundance: NA; v_gene: TRBV5-1; CDR3aa: CASSLATSGSATGELFF; CDR3nt: TGCGCCAGCAGCTTGGCGACTAGCGGGAGTGCCACCGGGGAGCTGTTTTTT
j_gene: TRBJ1-2; d_gene: NA; abundance: NA; v_gene: TRBV5-1; CDR3aa: CASSLVPGVADGYTF; CDR3nt: TGCGCCAGCAGCTTGGTTCCAGGGGTAGCGGATGGCTACACCTTC
j_gene: TRBJ1-2; d_gene: TRBD1; abundance: NA; v_gene: TRBV10-2; CDR3aa: CASSEFGQGPYGYTF; CDR3nt: TGCGCCAGCAGTGAGTTTGGACAGGGCCCCTATGGCTACACCTTC
j_gene: TRBJ1-6; d_gene: NA; abundance: NA; v_gene: TRBV5-1; CDR3aa: CASHRGRGSPLHF; CDR3nt: TGCGCCAGCCACCGGGGGAGAGGTTCACCCCTCCACTTT
j_gene: TRBJ2-5; d_gene: TRBD2; abundance: few; v_gene: TRBV12-3/TRBV12-4; CDR3aa: CASSRGLAGEGEGDQYF; CDR3nt: TGTGCCAGCAGTCGGGGACTAGCGGGAGAGGGGGAGGGCGACCAGTACTTC
j_gene: TRBJ2-1; d_gene: NA; abundance: NA; v_gene: TRBV5-1; CDR3aa: CASGPVAYNEQFF; CDR3nt: TGCGCCAGCGGCCCGGTTGCCTACAATGAGCAGTTCTTC
j_gene: TRBJ2-7; d_gene: NA; abundance: NA; v_gene: TRBV2; CDR3aa: CASSAGHSISYEQYF; CDR3nt: TGTGCCAGCAGCGCGGGACACTCCATCTCCTACGAGCAGTACTTC
j_gene: TRBJ2-3; d_gene: TRBD2; abundance: few; v_gene: TRBV2; CDR3aa: CASPGLGDTQYF; CDR3nt: TGTGCCAGCCCGGGACTAGGAGATACGCAGTATTTT
j_gene: TRBJ1-2; d_gene: NA; abundance: few; v_gene: TRBV6-5; CDR3aa: CASSYDRNYGYTF; CDR3nt: TGTGCCAGCAGTTACGACAGGAACTATGGCTACACCTTC
j_gene: TRBJ2-7; d_gene: TRBD2; abundance: NA; v_gene: TRBV7-6; CDR3aa: CASRGLAYEQYF; CDR3nt: TGTGCCAGCAGAGGACTAGCCTACGAGCAGTACTTC
j_gene: TRBJ2-3; d_gene: TRBD2; abundance: NA; v_gene: TRBV3-1; CDR3aa: CASSKGLAGGGTDTQYF; CDR3nt: TGTGCCAGCAGCAAGGGACTAGCGGGAGGGGGCACAGATACGCAGTATTTT
j_gene: TRBJ2-7; d_gene: NA; abundance: many; v_gene: TRBV5-1; CDR3aa: CASSLHGASYEQYF; CDR3nt: TGCGCCAGCAGCTTGCACGGAGCGTCCTACGAGCAGTACTTC
j_gene: TRBJ2-7; d_gene: TRBD1; abundance: few; v_gene: TRBV13; CDR3aa: CASSSLGTAYEQYF; CDR3nt: TGTGCCAGCAGCTCACTCGGGACAGCCTACGAGCAGTACTTC
j_gene: TRBJ2-1; d_gene: NA; abundance: NA; v_gene: TRBV20-1; CDR3aa: CSARELTSTNSEQFF; CDR3nt: TGCAGTGCTAGAGAACTAACTAGCACCAACAGTGAGCAGTTCTTC
j_gene: TRBJ2-1; d_gene: NA; abundance: few; v_gene: TRBV6-1; CDR3aa: CASVGGTINNEQFF; CDR3nt: TGTGCCAGCGTCGGCGGAACCATTAACAATGAGCAGTTCTTC
j_gene: TRBJ1-2; d_gene: NA; abundance: NA; v_gene: TRBV7-9; CDR3aa: CASSLAAGNYGYTF; CDR3nt: TGTGCCAGCAGCTTAGCGGCAGGCAACTATGGCTACACCTTC
j_gene: TRBJ2-7; d_gene: NA; abundance: NA; v_gene: TRBV20-1; CDR3aa: CSARDPGPYSYEQYF; CDR3nt: TGCAGTGCTAGAGATCCGGGGCCGTACTCCTACGAGCAGTACTTC
j_gene: TRBJ2-7; d_gene: NA; abundance: NA; v_gene: TRBV5-1; CDR3aa: CASSLRRDSEQYF; CDR3nt: TGCGCCAGCAGCTTACGGCGGGACAGCGAGCAGTACTTC
j_gene: TRBJ1-5; d_gene: NA; abundance: few; v_gene: TRBV5-6; CDR3aa: CASSLAGRVSNQPQHF; CDR3nt: TGTGCCAGCAGCTTGGCTGGTAGGGTGAGCAATCAGCCCCAGCATTTT
j_gene: TRBJ2-7; d_gene: NA; abundance: NA; v_gene: TRBV3-1; CDR3aa: CASSQVPQVSYEQYF; CDR3nt: TGTGCCAGCAGCCAAGTCCCCCAGGTATCCTACGAGCAGTACTTC
j_gene: TRBJ1-6; d_gene: NA; abundance: NA; v_gene: TRBV7-7; CDR3aa: CASSADSLSPLHF; CDR3nt: TGTGCCAGCAGCGCGGACAGTCTGTCACCCCTCCACTTT
j_gene: TRBJ1-1; d_gene: TRBD1; abundance: NA; v_gene: TRBV12-3/TRBV12-4; CDR3aa: CASSKDRAEGTEAFF; CDR3nt: TGTGCCAGCAGCAAGGACAGGGCGGAGGGCACTGAAGCTTTCTTT
j_gene: TRBJ2-3; d_gene: NA; abundance: few; v_gene: TRBV29-1; CDR3aa: CSVALSADTQYF; CDR3nt: TGCAGCGTTGCCCTCTCGGCAGATACGCAGTATTTT
j_gene: TRBJ1-2; d_gene: TRBD1; abundance: NA; v_gene: TRBV6-1; CDR3aa: CASSGGQGGNYGYTF; CDR3nt: TGTGCCAGCAGTGGTGGACAGGGGGGTAACTATGGCTACACCTTC
j_gene: TRBJ1-2; d_gene: NA; abundance: few; v_gene: TRBV20-1; CDR3aa: CSGESNSYGYTF; CDR3nt: TGCAGTGGGGAGAGTAACAGCTATGGCTACACCTTC
j_gene: TRBJ2-1; d_gene: TRBD2; abundance: few; v_gene: TRBV29-1; CDR3aa: CSVESTSGRSSYNEQFF; CDR3nt: TGCAGCGTTGAATCGACTAGCGGGAGGAGCTCCTACAATGAGCAGTTCTTC
j_gene: TRBJ1-2; d_gene: NA; abundance: NA; v_gene: TRBV18; CDR3aa: CASSRRAEVYGYTF; CDR3nt: TGTGCCAGCTCTCGCAGGGCAGAGGTCTATGGCTACACCTTC
j_gene: TRBJ1-6; d_gene: NA; abundance: once; v_gene: TRBV30; CDR3aa: CAWAPGPNSPLHF; CDR3nt: TGTGCCTGGGCACCGGGACCGAATTCACCCCTCCACTTT
j_gene: TRBJ1-6; d_gene: NA; abundance: few; v_gene: TRBV18; CDR3aa: CASSPDDVYSPLHF; CDR3nt: TGTGCCAGCTCACCGGATGACGTTTACTCACCCCTCCACTTT
j_gene: TRBJ1-4; d_gene: NA; abundance: few; v_gene: TRBV18; CDR3aa: CASSPPPAANEKLFF; CDR3nt: TGTGCCAGCTCACCACCACCGGCAGCTAATGAAAAACTGTTTTTT
j_gene: TRBJ2-1; d_gene: NA; abundance: NA; v_gene: TRBV29-1; CDR3aa: CSIGKYNEQFF; CDR3nt: TGCAGCATCGGGAAATACAATGAGCAGTTCTTC
j_gene: TRBJ2-7; d_gene: TRBD2; abundance: few; v_gene: TRBV4-1; CDR3aa: CASSQDRGLAVEQYF; CDR3nt: TGCGCCAGCAGCCAAGATCGAGGACTAGCGGTCGAGCAGTACTTC
j_gene: TRBJ2-3; d_gene: NA; abundance: NA; v_gene: TRBV12-3/TRBV12-4; CDR3aa: CASSLWDPQDTQYF; CDR3nt: TGTGCCAGCAGTTTGTGGGACCCCCAAGATACGCAGTATTTT
j_gene: TRBJ2-5; d_gene: TRBD2; abundance: few; v_gene: TRBV12-3/TRBV12-4; CDR3aa: CASSLALAGAGETQYF; CDR3nt: TGTGCCAGCAGTTTGGCGCTAGCGGGAGCGGGAGAGACCCAGTACTTC
j_gene: TRBJ1-1; d_gene: NA; abundance: few; v_gene: TRBV10-3; CDR3aa: CAISRDPSGTLKNTEAFF; CDR3nt: TGTGCCATCAGTAGAGACCCCTCGGGTACTTTAAAGAACACTGAAGCTTTCTTT
j_gene: TRBJ1-1; d_gene: TRBD1; abundance: NA; v_gene: TRBV9; CDR3aa: CASSEQGWTEAFF; CDR3nt: TGTGCCAGCAGCGAACAGGGGTGGACTGAAGCTTTCTTT
j_gene: TRBJ1-1; d_gene: TRBD1; abundance: few; v_gene: TRBV5-1; CDR3aa: CASSIDGQGIYTEAFF; CDR3nt: TGCGCCAGCAGCATTGACGGACAGGGGATTTACACTGAAGCTTTCTTT
j_gene: TRBJ1-5; d_gene: NA; abundance: medium-sized; v_gene: TRBV20-1; CDR3aa: CSFPRPGTSNQPQHF; CDR3nt: TGCAGCTTCCCCCGCCCCGGTACGAGCAATCAGCCCCAGCATTTT
j_gene: TRBJ1-1; d_gene: NA; abundance: NA; v_gene: TRBV3-1; CDR3aa: CASSQVADQAFF; CDR3nt: TGTGCCAGCAGCCAAGTGGCAGACCAAGCTTTCTTT
j_gene: TRBJ2-3; d_gene: NA; abundance: few; v_gene: TRBV27; CDR3aa: CASSRVGPDTQYF; CDR3nt: TGTGCCAGCAGTAGGGTGGGCCCAGATACGCAGTATTTT
j_gene: TRBJ2-3; d_gene: TRBD2; abundance: few; v_gene: TRBV24-1; CDR3aa: CATSDAGLAGDLTDTQYF; CDR3nt: TGTGCCACCAGTGATGCGGGACTAGCGGGGGACCTCACAGATACGCAGTATTTT
j_gene: TRBJ2-1; d_gene: TRBD2; abundance: few; v_gene: TRBV5-1; CDR3aa: CASSLREGRVDEQFF; CDR3nt: TGCGCCAGCAGCTTGAGGGAGGGGAGAGTGGATGAGCAGTTCTTC
j_gene: TRBJ1-6; d_gene: NA; abundance: few; v_gene: TRBV7-2; CDR3aa: CASSRSRTLHF; CDR3nt: TGTGCCAGCAGCCGGTCGCGTACCCTCCACTTT
j_gene: TRBJ1-4; d_gene: NA; abundance: NA; v_gene: TRBV6-1; CDR3aa: CASSDMDRANEKLFF; CDR3nt: TGTGCCAGCAGTGATATGGATAGAGCTAATGAAAAACTGTTTTTT
j_gene: TRBJ2-3; d_gene: NA; abundance: NA; v_gene: TRBV6-5; CDR3aa: CASSYSFGGGNTDTQYF; CDR3nt: TGTGCCAGCAGTTACTCGTTCGGTGGGGGGAACACAGATACGCAGTATTTT
j_gene: TRBJ1-1; d_gene: TRBD1; abundance: once; v_gene: TRBV7-9; CDR3aa: CASSSGTGSAEAFF; CDR3nt: TGTGCCAGCAGTTCCGGGACAGGGAGCGCTGAAGCTTTCTTT
j_gene: TRBJ1-1; d_gene: NA; abundance: few; v_gene: TRBV7-9; CDR3aa: CASSLALGAAIEAFF; CDR3nt: TGTGCCAGCAGCTTAGCGCTCGGGGCAGCTATCGAAGCTTTCTTT
j_gene: TRBJ2-1; d_gene: TRBD2; abundance: few; v_gene: TRBV20-1; CDR3aa: CSARDNGLAGSPHNEQFF; CDR3nt: TGCAGTGCTAGAGATAACGGACTAGCGGGGTCCCCTCACAATGAGCAGTTCTTC
j_gene: TRBJ2-5; d_gene: TRBD2; abundance: NA; v_gene: TRBV20-1; CDR3aa: CSAGAGDGLPETQYF; CDR3nt: TGCAGTGCAGGAGCGGGAGACGGGCTGCCAGAGACCCAGTACTTC
j_gene: TRBJ1-2; d_gene: TRBD1; abundance: NA; v_gene: TRBV12-3/TRBV12-4; CDR3aa: CASSLGPTGPNGYTF; CDR3nt: TGTGCCAGCAGTTTGGGTCCGACAGGGCCCAATGGCTACACCTTC
j_gene: TRBJ1-2; d_gene: TRBD1; abundance: few; v_gene: TRBV7-2; CDR3aa: CASSLYTGDISGYTF; CDR3nt: TGTGCCAGCAGCTTATATACAGGGGATATCTCTGGCTACACCTTC
j_gene: TRBJ1-1; d_gene: NA; abundance: few; v_gene: TRBV12-3/TRBV12-4; CDR3aa: CASSLEQGNEAFF; CDR3nt: TGTGCCAGCAGTCTGGAACAGGGTAATGAAGCTTTCTTT